A selection of T cell receptor beta chains follows, all from one sample in a study of PD-L1 blockade in urothelial cancer. Generated by immunoSEQ multiplex PCR, the TCRdb table keeps only in-frame clones and is missing some. The sample records roughly 51,000 clones, around 79% being singletons. Sequences were derived from PBMCs, sampled around atezolizumab (anti-PD-L1) treatment. Source of these receptors: a man aged 70-80 years with urothelial cancer. Both conserved end residues are part of each CDR3. A D gene is named only where the DNA matches it firmly. Expanded clones are given a class, and other clones once, few, many or no size at all.

>NA|TRBJ1-5|NA|TRBV6-1
CASSPYEINQPQHF
>NA|TRBJ1-1|TRBD1|TRBV28
CASGTGENTEAFF
>NA|TRBJ1-1|NA|TRBV5-1
CASSLSNRNTEAFF
>NA|TRBJ2-6|TRBD2|TRBV19
CASSITSAVLTF
>NA|TRBJ2-5|TRBD2|TRBV19
CASAEREGNQYF
>NA|TRBJ1-2|TRBD1|TRBV5-4
CASSYRGRNYGYTF
>NA|TRBJ2-7|NA|TRBV27
CASSQDKFIYEQYF
>NA|TRBJ2-1|NA|TRBV6-1
CASTLDLLSGSEQFF
>NA|TRBJ2-7|TRBD1|TRBV2
CASSADRQGASEQYF
>NA|TRBJ2-7|NA|TRBV19
CASSIPGRDTYEQYF
>NA|TRBJ1-2|NA|TRBV28
CASSQTRNYGYTF
>NA|TRBJ2-5|NA|TRBV4-1
CASSQDIRGPTGQETQYF
>NA|TRBJ2-7|NA|TRBV29-1
CSASPGGSHEQYF
>few|TRBJ2-1|NA|TRBV19
CASSIVAGTPYNEQFF
>NA|TRBJ2-7|NA|TRBV5-8
CASSPVGAEAYEQYF